Listed here are 32 T cell receptor beta chains from one sample, sequenced in a study of blood T cell repertoires in COVID-19. Repertoires were generated with immunoSEQ multiplex PCR, while TCRdb's copy carries only in-frame clones and drops some. Seen here are roughly 120,000 clones, approximately 90% observed once, and the top ten hold approximately 2.3%. Sequences were obtained from peripheral blood. These receptor sequences come from a woman in her 50s with acute or convalescent COVID-19.

The chain employs TRBV10-2 and TRBJ2-7, with 13 bases matching TRBD2. Germline lookup yields CDR1 WSHSY and CDR2 SAAADI. The ends lost 5 bases at V and 2 bases at J; junction bases unmatched: 6. CDR3 length equals 16 residues. CDR3 bases: TGCGCCAGCAGTCGACTAGCGGGGGGTTCCGCCTACGAGCAGTACTTC. Protein: CASSRLAGGSAYEQYF.

The chain employs TRBV10-1 and TRBJ2-1; TRBD2 aligns across 7 bases. Trimming took 2 bases from V and 8 from J; bases not matched to a gene: 6. The CDR3 extends over 14 amino acids. Germline V CDR1 and CDR2: WNHNN, SYGVQD (reference sequence). The CDR3 DNA reads as TGCGCCAGCAGTGAGGGGAGGGCCTCAGATGAGCAGTTCTTC. As protein: CASSEGRASDEQFF.

V gene TRBV4-2 combines with J gene TRBJ2-1; 13 positions agree with TRBD2. This CDR3 spans 15 amino acids. The J segment lost 8 bases and the V segment lost 4 bases, leaving 5 bases of the junction unmatched. CDR1 LGHNA and CDR2 YNFKEQ come from the germline V gene. CDR3 bases: TGTGCCAGCAGCCGAGGACTAGCGGGAGTATATGAGCAGTTCTTC. Protein product: CASSRGLAGVYEQFF.

The chain has TRBV2 and TRBJ1-2; D is perhaps TRBD1 (5 bases). The CDR3 runs to 17 residues. The V gene lost 5 bases and the J gene lost 6 bases, with 25 bases spanning the gap. CDR1 SNHLY and CDR2 FYNNEI come from the germline V gene. In DNA, the CDR3 is TGTGCCAGCAGTCTATACGCTGAGTCCAGGGTATTTCATGGCTACACCTTC. This translates into CASSLYAESRVFHGYTF.

V gene TRBV9 combines with J gene TRBJ1-5; no clear D. CDR3 length: 14 amino acids. V gave up 0 bases and J gave up 4 bases, with 8 bases separating them. From germline, CDR1 is SGDLS and CDR2 YYNGEE. The CDR3 DNA reads TGTGCCAGCAGCGTAGACAGCTCAAATCAGCCCCAGCATTTT. As protein: CASSVDSSNQPQHF.

The rearrangement joins TRBV12-3 or TRBV12-4 to TRBJ2-1, with a weak D call TRBD2 (6 bases). Trimming took 3 bases from V and 12 from J, leaving 9 bases between them. CDR3 length: 11 amino acids. The CDR3 coding sequence is TGTGCCAGCAGTTTCGTCGGGGGGCAGTTCTTC. Its translation is CASSFVGGQFF.

The chain is built from TRBV27 and TRBJ2-5; D call uncertain. The CDR3 contains 13 residues. In germline, CDR1 is MNHEY, CDR2 SMNVEV (reference sequence). V lost 6 bases and J 5 bases, leaving 13 bases between the germline ends. CDR3 sequence (DNA): TGTGCCAGCAGCCGCATCCAGAGGGAGACCCAGTACTTC. Translation: CASSRIQRETQYF.

V gene TRBV4-3 combines with J gene TRBJ2-1, with 9 bases aligning to TRBD2. Germline loops: CDR1 LGHNA, CDR2 YSLEER. Germline trimming cut 0 bases from V and 2 bases from J; bases unmatched to any gene: 11. This CDR3 is built from 19 residues. Here the CDR3 reads CASSQESSGRFGTYNEQFF. CDR3 in DNA: TGCGCCAGCAGCCAAGAGAGTAGCGGGAGATTTGGGACCTACAATGAGCAGTTCTTC.

The CDR3 sequence: CASSTGLIHTDTQYF. As DNA, the CDR3 is TGTGCCAGCAGTACGGGACTAATCCACACAGATACGCAGTATTTT. The chain couples TRBV6-5 to TRBJ2-3; 7 bases line up with TRBD2. J was trimmed by 2 bases and V by 5 bases; bases with no gene match: 7. Germline lookup yields CDR1 MNHEY and CDR2 SVGAGI. The CDR3 loop spans 15 amino acids.

This chain joins TRBV11-2 and TRBJ2-1, with TRBD1 matching 8 bases. Losses at the gene ends were 4 bases for V and 2 bases for J; bases not matched to a gene: 10. CDR1 SGHAT and CDR2 FQNNGV come from the germline V gene. The length of the CDR3 is 17 residues. The CDR3 DNA follows: TGTGCCAGCAGCTCTCAATTCTGGACAGGGCCCTACAATGAGCAGTTCTTC. It specifies CASSSQFWTGPYNEQFF.

The CDR3 DNA is TGTGCCAGCTCACCATTACAGGGCGCCGCTAGCACAGATACGCAGTATTTT. Residues: CASSPLQGAASTDTQYF. The chain carries TRBV18 and TRBJ2-3; maybe TRBD1 (6 bases). Trimming pared 2 bases from V and 0 bases from J, leaving 15 bases between. The germline gives CDR1 KGHSH, CDR2 LQKENI. The CDR3 sequence is 17 residues long.

The CDR3 is CASSPPPDREVREQYF. CDR3 in DNA: TGTGCCAGTAGTCCACCCCCGGACAGGGAAGTCCGCGAGCAGTACTTC. The chain combines TRBV19 with TRBJ2-7; 8 bases agree with TRBD1. The V gene's germline CDR1 is LNHDA and CDR2 SQIVND (reference sequence). V trimming: 5 bases; J trimming: 6 bases; junction bases outside the gene matches: 15. This CDR3 contains 16 residues.

V gene TRBV18 combines with J gene TRBJ1-1; 8 positions agree with TRBD1. V dropped 6 bases and J dropped 3; count of bases not matched to a gene: 12. CDR3 length: 16 residues. Germline CDR1 reads KGHSH; CDR2 reads LQKENI. CDR3 DNA: TGTGCCAGCTCCGAGTCTCAGGGGGCCCTGGACACTGAAGCTTTCTTT. Translated, it gives CASSESQGALDTEAFF.

The chain has TRBV7-2 and TRBJ2-7; 9 nucleotides align to TRBD1. CDR3 length: 15 amino acids. V lost 5 bases and J lost 3; bases outside the gene matches: 8. The germline V gene encodes CDR1 SGHTA and CDR2 FQGNSA. The CDR3 nucleotides are TGTGCCAGCAGCCCCGGGACAGGGTCTGGCTACGAGCAGTACTTC. This sequence encodes CASSPGTGSGYEQYF.

V gene TRBV7-8 combines with J gene TRBJ1-1, with 7 bases that match TRBD1. Trimming removed 5 bases from V and 6 bases from J; junction bases left unmatched: 24. The germline V gene encodes CDR1 SGHVS and CDR2 FQNEAQ. The CDR3 has 19 residues. In DNA form, the CDR3 reads TGTGCCAGCAGCACCAGGGCCGACAGGGTTCAGGTCCGGACCTCTGAAGCTTTCTTT. This gives the protein CASSTRADRVQVRTSEAFF.

The rearrangement joins TRBV4-1 to TRBJ2-1, with a possible D match to TRBD2 (6 bases). The V end was cut by 3 bases, the J end by 6 bases, with 15 bases between. CDR3 length: 15 residues. CDR1 is MGHRA, CDR2 YSYEKL, per germline. The CDR3 region is CASSQGRGEFNEQFF. CDR3 DNA: TGCGCCAGCAGCCAGGGTCGCGGGGAATTCAATGAGCAGTTCTTC.

This clone was detected only once. The V and J genes are TRBV19 and TRBJ1-6, with D unresolved. The V gene lost 3 bases and the J gene lost 10 bases, with 7 bases spanning the gap. Germline-derived CDR1 and CDR2 are LNHDA and SQIVND (reference sequence). The CDR3 consists of 12 residues. The CDR3 protein is CASSIGRSPLHF. The DNA for the CDR3 is TGTGCCAGTAGTATCGGTCGGTCACCCCTCCACTTT.

The rearrangement joins TRBV4-2 to TRBJ1-3, with D possibly TRBD1 on 5 matching bases. The CDR3 spans 14 residues. Deletions cut 4 bases from V and 4 bases from J, with 11 bases between. The germline V gene has CDR1 LGHNA and CDR2 YNFKEQ. The CDR3 nucleotides are TGTGCCAGCAGCCGCCAGGGTTCGGGAAACACCATATATTTT. The encoded protein is CASSRQGSGNTIYF.

The chain carries TRBV24-1 and TRBJ1-5, with 7 bases lining up with TRBD1. The CDR3 has 13 amino acids. The germline gives CDR1 KGHDR, CDR2 SFDVKD. Trimming removed 7 bases from V and 1 base from J; junction bases left unmatched: 0. The DNA of the CDR3 is TGTGCCACCAGCAGGGGGAGCAATCAGCCCCAGCATTTT. Residues: CATSRGSNQPQHF.

This clone came up once. The genes are TRBV15 and TRBJ2-7; 10 bases match TRBD1. After removal of 5 bases from V and 2 bases from J, the junction contained 15 bases not matched to a gene. Germline CDR1 and CDR2: LNHNV and YYDKDF (reference sequence). The CDR3 is made up of 18 amino acids. This CDR3 reads CATSGETGGMSGAYEQYF. DNA of the CDR3: TGTGCCACCAGCGGGGAGACAGGGGGCATGAGCGGGGCCTACGAGCAGTACTTC. Full variable domain (outside the CDR3, taken from reference TRBV15 and TRBJ2-7): DAMVIQNPRYQVTQFGKPVTLSCSQTLNHNVMYWYQQKSSQAPKLLFHYYDKDFNNEADTPDNFQSRRPNTSFCFLDIRSPGLGDTAMYLCATSGETGGMSGAYEQYFGPGTRLTVT.

V gene TRBV27 combines with J gene TRBJ1-2; TRBD1 agrees at 7 bases. The CDR3 runs to 12 residues. Germline-derived CDR1 and CDR2 are MNHEY and SMNVEV (reference sequence). V lost 5 bases, J lost 8 bases, and 5 bases stayed unmatched. The CDR3 loop reads CASSAFRGGYTF. CDR3 nucleotides: TGTGCCAGCAGTGCCTTCAGGGGGGGCTACACCTTC.

The chain has TRBV6-5 and TRBJ1-3; the D is unclear. Trimming took 6 bases from V and 0 from J, leaving 9 bases between them. Germline V CDR1 and CDR2: MNHEY, SVGAGI. The CDR3 totals 14 residues. CDR3 sequence reads: CASSREPSGNTIYF. CDR3 bases: TGTGCCAGCAGCCGGGAGCCCTCTGGAAACACCATATATTTT.

The V gene is TRBV30, the J gene TRBJ2-7; the match to TRBD2 covers 12 bases. V was clipped by 5 bases and J by 9 bases; unmatched bases: 5. Germline-derived CDR1 and CDR2 are GTSNPN and SVGIG (reference sequence). This CDR3 region has 12 residues. The CDR3 sequence is CAWGTSGRRQYF. CDR3 in DNA: TGTGCCTGGGGAACTAGCGGGAGGCGGCAGTACTTC.

The V call is TRBV29-1, the J call TRBJ2-2, with TRBD1 matching 8 bases. V dropped 7 bases and J dropped 3; count of bases not matched to a gene: 10. In germline, CDR1 is SQVTM, CDR2 ANQGSEA. The CDR3 is 15 amino acids. CDR3 bases: TGCAGCGGATTGGACAGGGTCGGGGACACCGGGGAGCTGTTTTTT. Amino acids: CSGLDRVGDTGELFF.

The chain employs TRBV13 and TRBJ2-7, with D perhaps matching TRBD1 (5 bases). Trimming left V 5 bases short and J 5 bases short, with 13 bases between. Germline V lookup: CDR1 PRHDT, CDR2 FYEKMQ (reference sequence). This CDR3 has 13 amino acids. The CDR3: CASSPQGMDEQYF. For the CDR3, the DNA is TGTGCCAGCAGCCCCCAGGGAATGGACGAGCAGTACTTC.

The DNA for the CDR3 is TGTGCCAGCAGCTTAGACAGGTCTAATCAGCCCCAGCATTTT. This codes for CASSLDRSNQPQHF. The chain joins TRBV7-2 to TRBJ1-5; TRBD1 might be the D (5 bases). The CDR3 is made up of 14 amino acids. From germline, CDR1 is SGHTA and CDR2 FQGNSA. V lost 1 base and J lost 4, with 8 bases in between.

The rearrangement links TRBV9 to TRBJ2-3, with 11 positions matching TRBD2. CDR1 is SGDLS and CDR2 is YYNGEE in the germline V gene. V was clipped by 3 bases and J by 0 bases; unmatched bases: 12. The CDR3 totals 19 residues. The CDR3 bases are TGTGCCAGCAGCGCACGGCCCCTAGCGGGAGGCCGTAGCACAGATACGCAGTATTTT. Its protein product is CASSARPLAGGRSTDTQYF.

CDR3 amino acids: CSVGLAVQDTQYF. Written as DNA, the CDR3 is TGCAGCGTCGGACTAGCGGTTCAAGATACGCAGTATTTT. The rearrangement uses TRBV29-1 and TRBJ2-3, with 10 bases identical to TRBD2. J lost 5 bases, V lost 6 bases, and 5 bases had no gene match. CDR3 length: 13 residues. Germline V lookup: CDR1 SQVTM, CDR2 ANQGSEA.

This clone appeared once. V gene TRBV19 combines with J gene TRBJ2-1, with 12 bases aligning to TRBD2. CDR1 LNHDA and CDR2 SQIVND come from the germline V gene (reference sequence). This CDR3 has 16 amino acids. Unmatched junction bases numbered 8, after V lost 4 bases and J lost 7 bases. CDR3 in amino acids: CASSKASGGAQNEQFF. In nucleotides, the CDR3 is TGTGCCAGTAGTAAAGCTAGCGGGGGGGCTCAGAATGAGCAGTTCTTC.

This clone was seen a few times. This chain joins TRBV6-6 and TRBJ1-1; D ambiguous. V gave up 0 bases and J gave up 7 bases, with 6 bases separating them. This CDR3 spans 12 amino acids. The germline CDR1 and CDR2 sequences are MNHNY and SVGAGI (reference sequence). The CDR3 protein is CASSYSTVEAFF. CDR3 nucleotides: TGTGCCAGCAGTTACTCCACAGTTGAAGCTTTCTTT.

The chain links TRBV5-4 to TRBJ1-2; 8 bases are shared with TRBD1. The V gene's germline CDR1 is SGHNT and CDR2 YYREEE (reference sequence). The CDR3 totals 16 residues. Trimming took 7 bases from V and 4 from J; bases not matched to a gene: 15. CDR3 nucleotide sequence: TGTGCCAGCCGGAGGACAGGGCGAGTGGCGGCCTATGGCTACACCTTC. Protein product: CASRRTGRVAAYGYTF.

The genes are TRBV30 and TRBJ1-5; TRBD1 might be the D (6 bases). Germline CDR1 GTSNPN, CDR2 SVGIG (reference sequence). The V gene lost 0 bases and the J gene lost 4 bases, with 13 bases spanning the gap. The CDR3 has 15 residues. In DNA, the CDR3 is TGTGCCTGGAGTGTAAGGGGGACCAGGAATCAGCCCCAGCATTTT. Translation: CAWSVRGTRNQPQHF. Based on the CDR3 plus reference TRBV30 and TRBJ1-5, the full variable domain is SQTIHQWPATLVQPVGSPLSLECTVEGTSNPNLYWYRQAAGRGLQLLFYSVGIGQISSEVPQNLSASRPQDRQFILSSKKLLLSDSGFYLCAWSVRGTRNQPQHFGDGTRLSIL.